This T cell receptor (beta chain) was found in a study of blood T cell repertoires in COVID-19. Looking at the study overall: Sites across the United States, Italy and Spain contributed samples from acute and convalescent COVID-19.

Germline V gene lookup returns CDR1 LGHNT and CDR2 FRNRAP. There are 16 residues in the CDR3. The V and J ends lost 4 bases and 4 bases respectively, with 16 bases between them. In the study's own analysis: How many nucleated cells were present was estimated from reference gene primer amplification. This table comes from immunoSEQ multiplex PCR, and its TCRdb copy is limited to in-frame clones, with some not included. The DNA was the basis for D and trimming; V, J and clone size are from that table. The sample records 200,000 to 250,000 clones, 80% to 90% being singletons. The genes are TRBV12-5 and TRBJ2-2; D possibly corresponds to TRBD1 (6 bases). The sequenced sample consisted of PBMCs or T cells enriched from blood (not recorded which). The receptor comes from a man between 45 and 60 years old who had been exposed to COVID-19. The CDR3, as DNA: TGTGCTAGTGGTTCGCCGGTTACAGGGTTCACCGGGGAGCTGTTTTTT. Protein sequence: CASGSPVTGFTGELFF.